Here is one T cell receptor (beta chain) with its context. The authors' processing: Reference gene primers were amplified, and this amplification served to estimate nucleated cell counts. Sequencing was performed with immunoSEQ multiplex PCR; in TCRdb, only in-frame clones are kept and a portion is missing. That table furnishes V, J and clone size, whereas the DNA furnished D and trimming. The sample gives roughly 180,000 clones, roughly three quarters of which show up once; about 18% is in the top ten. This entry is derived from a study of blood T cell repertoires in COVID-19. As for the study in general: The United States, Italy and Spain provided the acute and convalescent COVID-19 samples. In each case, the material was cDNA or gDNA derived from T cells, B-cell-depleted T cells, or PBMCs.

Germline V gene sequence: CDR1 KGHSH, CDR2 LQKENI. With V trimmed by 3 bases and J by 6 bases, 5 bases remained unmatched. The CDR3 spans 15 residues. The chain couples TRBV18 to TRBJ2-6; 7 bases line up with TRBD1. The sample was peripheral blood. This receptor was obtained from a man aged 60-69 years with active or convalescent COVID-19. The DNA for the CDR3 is TGTGCCAGCTCACCTGGGACAGCTGAGGCCAACGTCCTGACTTTC. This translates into CASSPGTAEANVLTF.